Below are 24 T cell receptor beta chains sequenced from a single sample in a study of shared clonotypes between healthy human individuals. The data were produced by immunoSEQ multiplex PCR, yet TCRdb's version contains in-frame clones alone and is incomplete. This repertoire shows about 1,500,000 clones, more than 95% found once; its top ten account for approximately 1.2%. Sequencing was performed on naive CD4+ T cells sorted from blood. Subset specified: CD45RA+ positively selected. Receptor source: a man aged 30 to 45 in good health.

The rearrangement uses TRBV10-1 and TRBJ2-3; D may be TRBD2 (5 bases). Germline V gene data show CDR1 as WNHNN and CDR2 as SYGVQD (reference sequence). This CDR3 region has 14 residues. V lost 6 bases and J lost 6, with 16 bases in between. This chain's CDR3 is CASSPNRGSDTQYF. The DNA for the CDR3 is TGCGCCAGCAGCCCAAATCGGGGTTCTGATACGCAGTATTTT.

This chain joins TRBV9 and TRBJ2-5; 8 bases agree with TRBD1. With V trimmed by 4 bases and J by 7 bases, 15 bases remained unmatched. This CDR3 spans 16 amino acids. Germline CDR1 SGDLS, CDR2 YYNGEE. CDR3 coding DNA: TGTGCCAGCAGCACCACGGCTGACAGGGGCTGGGGGACCCAGTACTTC. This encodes CASSTTADRGWGTQYF. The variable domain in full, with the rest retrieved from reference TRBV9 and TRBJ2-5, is DSGVTQTPKHLITATGQRVTLRCSPRSGDLSVYWYQQSLDQGLQFLIQYYNGEERAKGNILERFSAQQFPDLHSELNLSSLELGDSALYFCASSTTADRGWGTQYFGPGTRLLVL.

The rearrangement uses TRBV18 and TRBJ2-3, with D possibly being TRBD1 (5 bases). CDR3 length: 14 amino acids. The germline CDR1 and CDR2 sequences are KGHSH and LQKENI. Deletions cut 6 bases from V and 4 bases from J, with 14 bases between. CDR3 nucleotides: TGTGCCAGCTCCCCTGCAGGGAACCCAGATACGCAGTATTTT. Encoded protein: CASSPAGNPDTQYF.

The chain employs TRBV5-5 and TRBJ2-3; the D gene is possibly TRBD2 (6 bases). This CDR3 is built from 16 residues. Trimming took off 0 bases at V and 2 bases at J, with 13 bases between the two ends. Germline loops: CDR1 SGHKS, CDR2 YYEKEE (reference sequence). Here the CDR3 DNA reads TGTGCCAGCAGCTTGGTTCGCGGGGTTATCACAGATACGCAGTATTTT. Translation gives CASSLVRGVITDTQYF.

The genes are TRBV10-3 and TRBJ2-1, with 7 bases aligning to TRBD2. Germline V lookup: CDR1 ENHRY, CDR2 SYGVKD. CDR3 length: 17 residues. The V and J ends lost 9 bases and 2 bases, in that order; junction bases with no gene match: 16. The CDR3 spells CAMTTQAASGAYNEQFF. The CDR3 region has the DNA TGTGCCATGACTACTCAGGCTGCTAGCGGAGCCTACAATGAGCAGTTCTTC.

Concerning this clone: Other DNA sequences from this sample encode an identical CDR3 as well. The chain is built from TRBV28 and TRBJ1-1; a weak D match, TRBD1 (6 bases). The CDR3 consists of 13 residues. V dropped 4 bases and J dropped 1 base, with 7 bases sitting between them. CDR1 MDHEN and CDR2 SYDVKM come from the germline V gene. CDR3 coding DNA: TGTGCCAGCAGTTCACAGGGGAACACTGAAGCTTTCTTT. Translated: CASSSQGNTEAFF.

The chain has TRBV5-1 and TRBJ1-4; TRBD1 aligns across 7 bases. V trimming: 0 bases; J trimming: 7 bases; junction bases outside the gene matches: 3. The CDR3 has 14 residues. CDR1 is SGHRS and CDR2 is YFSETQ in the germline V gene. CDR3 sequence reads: CASSLGTGAEKLFF. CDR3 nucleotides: TGCGCCAGCAGCTTGGGCACAGGGGCTGAAAAACTGTTTTTT.

CDR3 residues: CASSPIHSAGGQHEQYF. Written as DNA, the CDR3 is TGTGCCAGCTCACCTATTCATTCGGCGGGAGGGCAACACGAGCAGTACTTC. The chain links TRBV18 to TRBJ2-7, with 9 bases identical to TRBD2. Germline CDR1 is KGHSH and CDR2 is LQKENI. The J segment lost 5 bases and the V segment lost 3 bases, leaving 14 bases of the junction unmatched. The CDR3 has 17 residues.

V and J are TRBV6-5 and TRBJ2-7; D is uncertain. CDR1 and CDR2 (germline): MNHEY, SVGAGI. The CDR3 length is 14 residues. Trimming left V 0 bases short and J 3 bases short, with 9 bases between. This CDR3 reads CASSYSTLFYEQYF. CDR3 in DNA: TGTGCCAGCAGTTACTCTACCCTCTTCTACGAGCAGTACTTC.

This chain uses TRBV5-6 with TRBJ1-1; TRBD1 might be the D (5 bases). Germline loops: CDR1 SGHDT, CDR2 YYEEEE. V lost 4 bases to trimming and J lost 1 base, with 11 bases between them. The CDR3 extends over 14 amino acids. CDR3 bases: TGTGCCAGCAGCCGGGACCAGAGGAACACTGAAGCTTTCTTT. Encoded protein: CASSRDQRNTEAFF. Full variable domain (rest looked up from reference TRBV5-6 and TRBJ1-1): DAGVTQSPTHLIKTRGQQVTLRCSPKSGHDTVSWYQQALGQGPQFIFQYYEEEERQRGNFPDRFSGHQFPNYSSELNVNALLLGDSALYLCASSRDQRNTEAFFGQGTRLTVV.

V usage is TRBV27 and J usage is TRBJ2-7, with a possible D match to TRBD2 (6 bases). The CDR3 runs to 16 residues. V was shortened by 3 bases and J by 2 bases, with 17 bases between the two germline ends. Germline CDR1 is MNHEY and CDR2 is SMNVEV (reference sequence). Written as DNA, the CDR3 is TGTGCCAGCAGTTTGGAAGGAGGGGCCCCTACCTACGAGCAGTACTTC. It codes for CASSLEGGAPTYEQYF.

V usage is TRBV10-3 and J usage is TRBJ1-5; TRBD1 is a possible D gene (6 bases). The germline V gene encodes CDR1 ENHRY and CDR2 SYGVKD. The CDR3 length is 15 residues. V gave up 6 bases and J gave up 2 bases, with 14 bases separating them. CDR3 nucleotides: TGTGCCATCAGCAGGGGATCCTCGCGCAATCAGCCCCAGCATTTT. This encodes CAISRGSSRNQPQHF.

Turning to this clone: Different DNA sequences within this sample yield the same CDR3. CDR3 amino acids: CASSQGAYGYTF. DNA for the CDR3: TGTGCCAGCAGTCAGGGGGCGTATGGCTACACCTTC. The rearrangement uses TRBV28 and TRBJ1-2, with 8 bases aligning to TRBD1. Germline V gene data show CDR1 as MDHEN and CDR2 as SYDVKM. This CDR3 has 12 amino acids. The V segment lost 5 bases and the J segment 5 bases; nucleotides outside the gene matches: 1.

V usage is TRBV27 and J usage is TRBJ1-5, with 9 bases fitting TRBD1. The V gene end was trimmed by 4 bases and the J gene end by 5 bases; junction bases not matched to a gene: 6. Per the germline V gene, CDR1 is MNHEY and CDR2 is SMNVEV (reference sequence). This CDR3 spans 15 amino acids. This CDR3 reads CASSSLRTGDQPQHF. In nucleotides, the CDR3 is TGTGCCAGCAGTTCGCTCCGGACAGGGGATCAGCCCCAGCATTTT.

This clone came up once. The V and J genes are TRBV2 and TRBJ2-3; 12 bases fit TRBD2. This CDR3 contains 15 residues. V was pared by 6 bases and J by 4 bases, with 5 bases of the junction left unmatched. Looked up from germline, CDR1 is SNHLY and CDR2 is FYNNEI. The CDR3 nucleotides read TGTGCCAGCAGCCGACTAGCGGGGGCTCCAGATACGCAGTATTTT. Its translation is CASSRLAGAPDTQYF.

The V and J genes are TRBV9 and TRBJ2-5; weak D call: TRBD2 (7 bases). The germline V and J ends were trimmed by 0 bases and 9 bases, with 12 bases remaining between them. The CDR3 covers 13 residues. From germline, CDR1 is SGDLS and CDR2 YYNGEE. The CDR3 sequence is CASSVAGEGPQYF. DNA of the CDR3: TGTGCCAGCAGCGTAGCAGGGGAGGGTCCCCAGTACTTC.

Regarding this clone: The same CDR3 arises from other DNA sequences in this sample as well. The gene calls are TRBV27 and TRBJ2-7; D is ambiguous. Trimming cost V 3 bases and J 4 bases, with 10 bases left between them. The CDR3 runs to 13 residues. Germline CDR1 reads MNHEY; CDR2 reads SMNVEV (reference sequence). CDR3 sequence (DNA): TGTGCCAGCAGTTTTCGCCCTGCATACGAGCAGTACTTC. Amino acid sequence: CASSFRPAYEQYF.

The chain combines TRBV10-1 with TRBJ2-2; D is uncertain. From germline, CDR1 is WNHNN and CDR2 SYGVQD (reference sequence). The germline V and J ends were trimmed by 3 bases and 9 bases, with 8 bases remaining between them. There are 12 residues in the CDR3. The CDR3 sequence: CASSDSDRELFF. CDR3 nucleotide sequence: TGCGCCAGCAGTGACTCCGACCGGGAGCTGTTTTTT.

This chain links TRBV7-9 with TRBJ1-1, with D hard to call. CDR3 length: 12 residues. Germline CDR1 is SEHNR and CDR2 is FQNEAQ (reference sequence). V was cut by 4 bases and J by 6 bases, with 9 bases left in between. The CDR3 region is CASSSSGAEAFF. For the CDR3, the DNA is TGTGCCAGCAGCTCCTCCGGGGCTGAAGCTTTCTTT.

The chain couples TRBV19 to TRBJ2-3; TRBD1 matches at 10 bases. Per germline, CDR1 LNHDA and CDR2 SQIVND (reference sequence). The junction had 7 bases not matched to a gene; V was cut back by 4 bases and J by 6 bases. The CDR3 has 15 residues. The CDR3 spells CASSTGTGVADTQYF. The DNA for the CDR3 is TGTGCCAGTAGTACCGGGACAGGGGTTGCGGATACGCAGTATTTT.

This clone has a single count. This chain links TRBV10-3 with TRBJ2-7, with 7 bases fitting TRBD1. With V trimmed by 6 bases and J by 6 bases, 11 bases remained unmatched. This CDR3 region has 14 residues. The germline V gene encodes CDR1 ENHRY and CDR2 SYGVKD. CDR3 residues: CAIREADRTGEQYF. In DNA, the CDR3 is TGTGCCATCAGGGAAGCGGACAGGACGGGCGAGCAGTACTTC.

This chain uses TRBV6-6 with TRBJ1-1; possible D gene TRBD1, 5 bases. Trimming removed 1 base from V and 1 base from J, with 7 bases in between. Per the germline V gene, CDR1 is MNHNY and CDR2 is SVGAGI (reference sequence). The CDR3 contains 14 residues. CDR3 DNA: TGTGCCAGCAGTTACTTGGGGGAGAACACTGAAGCTTTCTTT. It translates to CASSYLGENTEAFF.

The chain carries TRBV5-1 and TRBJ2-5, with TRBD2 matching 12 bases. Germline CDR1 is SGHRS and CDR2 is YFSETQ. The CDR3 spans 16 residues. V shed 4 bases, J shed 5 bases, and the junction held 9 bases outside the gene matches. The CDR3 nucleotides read TGCGCCAGCAGCCTCCTAGCGGGAGGGCAGGGGGAGACCCAGTACTTC. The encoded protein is CASSLLAGGQGETQYF.

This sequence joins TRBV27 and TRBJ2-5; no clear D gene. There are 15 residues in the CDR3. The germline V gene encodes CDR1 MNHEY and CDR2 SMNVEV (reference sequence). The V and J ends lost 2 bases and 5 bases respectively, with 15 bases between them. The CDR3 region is CASSLVSVGRETQYF. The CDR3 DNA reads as TGTGCCAGCAGTTTAGTTTCGGTGGGTAGGGAGACCCAGTACTTC.